This T cell receptor beta chain was sequenced during a study of shared clonotypes between healthy human individuals. As concerns this clone: What it recognizes is unknown.

The method was immunoSEQ multiplex PCR; TCRdb's version includes in-frame clones alone and lacks a portion of them. This repertoire shows fewer than 130,000 clones, about 70% found once; its top ten account for around 24%. The CDR3 has 15 amino acids. V lost 2 bases, J lost 2 bases, and 13 bases lay in between. Germline V CDR1 and CDR2: MNHNY, SVGAGI (reference sequence). Study-wide results and caveats: Shared across a handful of donors were 4% to 5% of the naive CD4 clonotypes.

This TCR was sampled from a woman aged 25-40 years in good health. The rearrangement joins TRBV6-6 to TRBJ2-7; D ambiguous. The sample comprised memory CD8+ T cells sorted from blood. Subset of the sample: CD45RO+ cells pooled with CCR7-negative TemRA cells. The CDR3 DNA is TGTGCCAGCAGTTACGCCCCAGGAGCGCCCTACGAGCAGTACTTC. Translated, it gives CASSYAPGAPYEQYF.